Sequencing of this T cell receptor (beta chain) was carried out in a study of blood T cell repertoires in COVID-19. Study at large: COVID-19 samples, acute and convalescent, were from the United States, Italy and Spain. T cells, B-cell-depleted T cells, or PBMCs supplied cDNA or gDNA.

TCRdb's table, derived via immunoSEQ multiplex PCR, lists solely in-frame clones and lacks some. The table records fewer than 90,000 clones, 78% of them present only once. In Seattle, patients joined the study during active infection and were tracked longitudinally. V shed 3 bases and J shed 6 bases, with 14 bases lying between them. The CDR3 has 14 residues. The germline gives CDR1 SEHNR, CDR2 FQNEAQ (reference sequence). The receptor was derived from a man between 65 and 85 years old with COVID-19, enrolled during active disease. The specimen was peripheral blood. V usage is TRBV7-9 and J usage is TRBJ1-2; D perhaps matches TRBD1 (6 bases). CDR3 in DNA: TGTGCCAGCAGCTTCGGTCTGGGGGCAGATGGCTACACCTTC. Its protein product is CASSFGLGADGYTF.